The TCR beta chain under discussion was sequenced for a study of blood T cell repertoires in COVID-19. Study background: T cells, B-cell-depleted T cells, or PBMCs supplied cDNA or gDNA.

Data came from immunoSEQ multiplex PCR; TCRdb stores just in-frame clones and leaves some out. The sample lists over 250,000 clones, around nine tenths occurring once. Individuals drawn from 24 US areas were roughly 18 to 95 years old. Symptom resolution, clearance, or two negative PCRs marked the recovered donors of Cohort 3. This CDR3 has 14 amino acids. Germline V gene lookup returns CDR1 SGDLS and CDR2 YYNGEE. V trimming: 2 bases; J trimming: 7 bases; junction bases outside the gene matches: 4. This receptor was identified in a woman aged 25 to 39 who had recovered from COVID-19. V usage is TRBV9 and J usage is TRBJ2-7; 12 nucleotides align to TRBD2. Sequenced material: PBMCs or T cells enriched from blood (not recorded which). The CDR3 spells CASSVGLAGSEQYF. The CDR3 bases are TGTGCCAGCAGCGTCGGACTAGCGGGATCAGAGCAGTACTTC.